One and the same sample provided the 5 T cell receptor beta chains below, sequenced in a study of cytotoxic CD8 clonotypes in ibrutinib-treated CLL. Generated by immunoSEQ multiplex PCR, the TCRdb table keeps only in-frame clones and is missing some. The sample consists of some 200,000 clones, 60% to 80% of them appearing once. Sequences were derived from PBMCs, sampled after 12 months of ibrutinib treatment. The receptor source for this set is a human donor with chronic lymphocytic leukemia.

The V call is TRBV2, the J call TRBJ2-5; weak D call: TRBD2 (6 bases). Germline CDR1 and CDR2: SNHLY and FYNNEI. CDR3 length: 15 residues. V shed 4 bases and J shed 5 bases, with 17 bases lying between them. The CDR3 DNA reads TGTGCCAGCAGTGCGGACGGGACGGCGGGGGAGACCCAGTACTTC. Protein: CASSADGTAGETQYF.

This clone is a singleton in its sample. V usage is TRBV5-1 and J usage is TRBJ1-2, with D maybe TRBD1 (5 bases). The germline V gene has CDR1 SGHRS and CDR2 YFSETQ. The V gene lost 0 bases and the J gene lost 8 bases, with 11 bases spanning the gap. The CDR3 length is 13 residues. The CDR3 DNA sequence: TGCGCCAGCAGCTTGGAGTGGACAAGGGGCTACACCTTC. It is translated as CASSLEWTRGYTF.

In this sample, this clone turned up a few times. The chain has TRBV11-2 and TRBJ2-2; no definite D call. Germline loops: CDR1 SGHAT, CDR2 FQNNGV. With 0 bases removed from V and 2 bases from J, the gap between germline ends came to 1 base. The CDR3 has 13 amino acids. CDR3 loop: CASSLENTGELFF. The CDR3 nucleotides read TGTGCCAGCAGCTTAGAAAACACCGGGGAGCTGTTTTTT.

This sequence joins TRBV5-5 and TRBJ1-5, with TRBD1 identical over 7 bases. The CDR3 is made up of 16 amino acids. The germline V gene has CDR1 SGHKS and CDR2 YYEKEE (reference sequence). J was trimmed by 6 bases and V by 1 base; bases with no gene match: 10. The CDR3 is CASSLSFENRGQPQHF. CDR3 nucleotide sequence: TGTGCCAGCAGCTTGTCGTTTGAAAACAGGGGTCAGCCCCAGCATTTT.

In this sample, this clone turned up once. The chain recombines TRBV21-1 with TRBJ2-1. TRBV21-1 is described as a pseudogene. The CDR3 is 14 residues long. The CDR3 is CASIRGQTYNEQFF. CDR3 in DNA: TGTGCCAGCATCCGGGGGCAGACCTACAATGAGCAGTTCTTC.